Listed below are T cell receptor beta chains from one sample, sequenced in a study of cytomegalovirus exposure and HLA in healthy donors. The table came from immunoSEQ multiplex PCR; TCRdb's copy has only in-frame clones and leaves some out. The sample carries around 170,000 clones, about four fifths recorded once. The specimen sequenced was PBMCs. The receptors were gathered from a woman aged 45-60 years in good health and CMV-seropositive. CDR3s include the opening cysteine and the closing phenylalanine or tryptophan. D genes are given only for firm matches.

cdr3_length j_call d_call v_call cdr3_aa
15 TRBJ1-2 TRBD1 TRBV28 CASSSYTTGNYGYTF
14 TRBJ1-3 TRBD1 TRBV6-1 CASSRTGGGNTIYF
17 TRBJ2-1 - TRBV5-5 CASSLRGGEVGNNEQFF
18 TRBJ1-5 TRBD1 TRBV18 CASSPRKSGQGLDQPQHF
15 TRBJ2-5 - TRBV18 CASSPGTGWGETQYF
15 TRBJ2-1 TRBD2 TRBV10-2 CASRMSLRGANEQFF
17 TRBJ1-2 - TRBV7-9 CASSFNQPEARDYGYTF
12 TRBJ1-2 - TRBV11-2 CASSFGGGGYTF
17 TRBJ2-6 - TRBV18 CASSPLIRSSGANVLTF
16 TRBJ2-2 TRBD1 TRBV29-1 CSVESLGQGRTGELFF
13 TRBJ2-7 TRBD1 TRBV30 CAWGRTGIYEQYF
17 TRBJ2-1 TRBD2 TRBV18 CASSPMGLAGGPSEQFF
14 TRBJ2-7 TRBD2 TRBV5-1 CASSSSGGGHEQYF
14 TRBJ2-7 TRBD2 TRBV6-5 CASRTSGGDYEQYF
15 TRBJ2-6 - TRBV7-6 CASSSSDVRANVLTF
16 TRBJ2-2 - TRBV10-3 CAASGTTMSNTGELFF
15 TRBJ1-4 TRBD1 TRBV19 CASTDRGLTGEKLFF
16 TRBJ2-3 - TRBV11-3 CASSLGTAQSTDTQYF
15 TRBJ2-4 - TRBV12-5 CASGTGFTGKNIQYF
14 TRBJ1-6 - TRBV25-1 CASMGIRNNSPLHF
15 TRBJ2-5 TRBD1 TRBV28 CASSFPTGVGETQYF
16 TRBJ2-3 TRBD2 TRBV5-4 CATTPTSGGAGDTQYF
16 TRBJ2-5 TRBD2 TRBV5-6 CASSLSGQRGKETQYF